This T cell receptor (beta chain) derives from a study of cytomegalovirus exposure and HLA in healthy donors. Study background: Findings of an earlier analysis included some 120 million unique TCR beta sequences from some 180 million T cells. Broader study findings: Follow-up analysis later connected one missense variant in DCLRE1C with trimming of TCR beta V- and J-genes. Within the data, a cluster of highly shared sequence variants was likely a sequencing artifact.

The ends lost 7 bases at V and 3 bases at J; junction bases unmatched: 13. Germline CDR1 is GTSNPN and CDR2 is SVGIG (reference sequence). CDR3 length: 17 amino acids. About this clone: As yet, its antigen is unknown.

Despite likely unrecorded immune exposures, the donors were nominally healthy at the time of sampling. The PCR used 60 Vbeta and 13 Jbeta primers. Repertoires were generated with immunoSEQ multiplex PCR, while TCRdb's copy carries only in-frame clones and drops some. This sample has around 140,000 clones; around 86% occur once, and the top ten carry around 8.1%. Material for sequencing was PBMCs. The receptor was isolated from a woman aged 45 to 65 in good health and CMV-seropositive. This chain connects TRBV30 to TRBJ2-2, with TRBD2 matching over 11 bases. The CDR3 region is CASSLIAGGPDTGELFF. The CDR3 DNA reads TGTGCCTCCTCCTTAATAGCGGGGGGGCCTGACACCGGGGAGCTGTTTTTT.